This T cell receptor (beta chain) was captured by sequencing in a study of blood T cells in healthy people across ages. Combining a sample-barcoded 5' primer with a J-beta primer mix, a second PCR ran for roughly 6 to 11 cycles. A single record per CDR3 protein comes from TCRdb applying MiXCR to the 5' RACE reads. The profile shows some 1.7 million distinct CDR3 sequences, 28% of them singletons. It was around 10 milliliters of peripheral blood that were drawn from each donor. The clonotype comes from a woman aged 25 to 45 in good health. Material: blood.

The DNA of the CDR3 is TGTGCCAGCAGAGGGACCCTCGGCCACGGGCAGTACTTC. Protein sequence: CASRGTLGHGQYF. This rearrangement joins TRBV7-9 to TRBJ2-4; the D gene could be TRBD1 or TRBD2 (5 bases each). The CDR3 loop spans 13 amino acids. V lost 6 bases to trimming and J lost 13 bases, with 19 bases between them. CDR1 and CDR2 (germline): SEHNR, FQNEAQ (reference sequence). Based on the CDR3 plus reference TRBV7-9 and TRBJ2-4, the full variable domain is DTGVSQNPRHKITKRGQNVTFRCDPISEHNRLYWYRQTLGQGPEFLTYFQNEAQLEKSRLLSDRFSAERPKGSFSTLEIQRTEQGDSAMYLCASRGTLGHGQYFGAGTRLSVL.